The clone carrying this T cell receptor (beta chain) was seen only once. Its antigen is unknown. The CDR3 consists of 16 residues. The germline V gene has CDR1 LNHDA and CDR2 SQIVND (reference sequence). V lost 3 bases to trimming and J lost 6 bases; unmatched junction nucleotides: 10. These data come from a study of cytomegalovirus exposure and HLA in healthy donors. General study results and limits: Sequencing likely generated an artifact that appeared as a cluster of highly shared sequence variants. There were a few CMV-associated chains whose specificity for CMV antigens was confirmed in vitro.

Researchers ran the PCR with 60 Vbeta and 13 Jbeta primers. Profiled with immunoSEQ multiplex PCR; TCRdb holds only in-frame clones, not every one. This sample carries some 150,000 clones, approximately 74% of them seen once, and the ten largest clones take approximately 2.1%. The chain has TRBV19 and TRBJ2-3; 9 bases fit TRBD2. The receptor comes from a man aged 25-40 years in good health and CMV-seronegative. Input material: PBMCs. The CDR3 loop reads CASSISGGGAGDTQYF. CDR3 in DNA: TGTGCCAGTAGTATTTCCGGCGGGGGGGCCGGGGATACGCAGTATTTT.